This entry concerns a single T cell receptor beta chain. The antigen is not known. With 0 bases removed from V and 5 bases from J, the gap between germline ends came to 12 bases. The CDR3 sequence is 15 residues long. Germline V gene sequence: CDR1 SGDLS, CDR2 YYNGEE. This entry comes from a study of cytomegalovirus exposure and HLA in healthy donors. Findings of the study overall: Three CMV-associated chains were confirmed in vitro to be specific for CMV antigens.

Primers: 60 Vbeta forward and 13 Jbeta reverse. Here immunoSEQ multiplex PCR was the method, and the copy in TCRdb shows in-frame clones only, minus some. The sample includes about 170,000 clones, roughly 79% of them seen just once. Sequenced: PBMCs. The gene calls are TRBV9 and TRBJ1-5, with D perhaps matching TRBD1 (5 bases). The receptor comes from a woman aged 18-29 years in good health and CMV-seropositive. The CDR3 region is CASSVGGRVDQPQHF. Written as DNA, the CDR3 is TGTGCCAGCAGCGTAGGGGGCAGGGTGGATCAGCCCCAGCATTTT.